Following are 30 T cell receptor beta chains from one sample sequenced in a study of cytomegalovirus exposure and HLA in healthy donors. Assay: immunoSEQ multiplex PCR; the TCRdb copy retains only in-frame clones and omits some. The table shows approximately 160,000 clones, with roughly 90% occurring only once. Sample: PBMCs. Receptors originate from a woman aged 30 to 39 in good health and CMV-seronegative.

The chain links TRBV4-3 to TRBJ2-1; D is tentatively TRBD1 or TRBD2 (5 bases each). CDR1 and CDR2 (germline): LGHNA, YSLEER. With 0 bases removed from V and 6 bases from J, the gap between germline ends came to 18 bases. The CDR3 loop spans 17 amino acids. CDR3 region: CASSQESWDPSSNEQFF. The CDR3 coding sequence is TGCGCCAGCAGCCAAGAGTCGTGGGACCCATCAAGCAATGAGCAGTTCTTC.

In DNA, the CDR3 is TGTGCCAGCAACCACGGACTAGCGCAATACACAGATACGCAGTATTTT. Translated: CASNHGLAQYTDTQYF. This chain uses TRBV27 with TRBJ2-3; 9 nucleotides agree with TRBD2. The CDR3 is 16 amino acids. V gave up 7 bases and J gave up 2 bases; unmatched junction bases: 10. Germline values: CDR1 MNHEY, CDR2 SMNVEV (reference sequence).

This chain joins TRBV29-1 and TRBJ2-1; the D gene is possibly TRBD2 (5 bases). Trimming took off 2 bases at V and 7 bases at J, with 12 bases between the two ends. Germline V CDR1 and CDR2: SQVTM, ANQGSEA. The CDR3 length is 13 residues. The DNA of the CDR3 is TGCAGCGTTGAACGGGGTCGTGGGAATGAGCAGTTCTTC. Protein: CSVERGRGNEQFF.

About this clone: This CDR3 is also generated by other DNA sequences in the sample. The gene calls are TRBV5-6 and TRBJ2-7; maybe TRBD2 (7 bases). From germline, CDR1 is SGHDT and CDR2 YYEEEE. Trimming stripped 0 bases from V and 0 bases from J, with 13 bases between. The CDR3 is 16 residues long. The CDR3 reads CASSLAGGPTSYEQYF. CDR3 nucleotides: TGTGCCAGCAGCTTGGCCGGGGGGCCCACCTCCTACGAGCAGTACTTC.

This rearrangement joins TRBV4-2 to TRBJ1-1; no reliable D call. CDR1 is LGHNA, CDR2 YNFKEQ, per germline. The CDR3 totals 12 residues. The V end was cut by 5 bases, the J end by 6 bases, with 10 bases between. The CDR3 nucleotides read TGTGCCAGCAGCGAAACCGTCTCTGAAGCTTTCTTT. This translates into CASSETVSEAFF.

This clone was counted a single time. The V call is TRBV4-2, the J call TRBJ2-7; 14 nucleotides line up with TRBD2. V trimming: 4 bases; J trimming: 7 bases; junction bases outside the gene matches: 6. The CDR3 has 15 amino acids. CDR1 is LGHNA and CDR2 is YNFKEQ in the germline V gene. CDR3: CASSRSGLAGEEQYF. In DNA, the CDR3 is TGTGCCAGCAGCCGGTCGGGACTAGCGGGAGAGGAGCAGTACTTC.

V usage is TRBV27 and J usage is TRBJ2-7, with TRBD2 matching 9 bases. This CDR3 contains 14 residues. V was pared by 5 bases and J by 3 bases, with 5 bases of the junction left unmatched. CDR1 and CDR2 from the germline V gene are MNHEY and SMNVEV (reference sequence). In DNA, the CDR3 is TGTGCCAGCAGTCTTAGCGGGAGCCACTACGAGCAGTACTTC. Its protein product is CASSLSGSHYEQYF.

The CDR3 nucleotides read TGTGCCACCAGCAGAGACACCCTTAGCGGGGGCCAAGAAGAGACCCAGTACTTC. Amino acids: CATSRDTLSGGQEETQYF. The chain combines TRBV15 with TRBJ2-5, with 9 bases aligning to TRBD2. Trimming removed 0 bases from V and 3 bases from J; junction bases left unmatched: 11. This CDR3 has 18 amino acids. Germline V gene data show CDR1 as LNHNV and CDR2 as YYDKDF (reference sequence).

This chain connects TRBV5-6 to TRBJ2-7; D is perhaps TRBD1 (6 bases). Germline V CDR1 and CDR2: SGHDT, YYEEEE. The CDR3 sequence is 14 residues long. The germline V and J ends were trimmed by 4 bases and 4 bases, with 15 bases remaining between them. The CDR3 here is CASSTGQQGYEQYF. CDR3 sequence (DNA): TGTGCCAGCAGCACCGGACAGCAGGGGTACGAGCAGTACTTC.

CDR3 protein: CASSLGDRGDGYTF. DNA for the CDR3: TGTGCCAGCAGCTTAGGGGACAGGGGAGATGGCTACACCTTC. J is TRBJ1-2 and V is TRBV7-8, with 10 nucleotides matching TRBD1. CDR3 length: 14 amino acids. Germline loops: CDR1 SGHVS, CDR2 FQNEAQ. After removal of 1 base from V and 6 bases from J, the junction contained 2 bases not matched to a gene.

J is TRBJ1-6 and V is TRBV7-8; no reliable D call. V shed 2 bases and J shed 4 bases, with 9 bases lying between them. CDR1 and CDR2 from the germline V gene are SGHVS and FQNEAQ. This CDR3 has 15 amino acids. The CDR3 DNA sequence: TGTGCCAGCAGCTTAACGAGACAATATAATTCACCCCTCCACTTT. It yields the protein CASSLTRQYNSPLHF. The entire variable domain, with the rest obtained from reference TRBV7-8 and TRBJ1-6, is as follows: GAGVSQSPRYKVAKRGQDVALRCDPISGHVSLFWYQQALGQGPEFLTYFQNEAQLDKSGLPSDRFFAERPEGSVSTLKIQRTQQEDSAVYLCASSLTRQYNSPLHFGNGTRLTVT.

The rearrangement uses TRBV7-3 and TRBJ2-1; the match to TRBD2 covers 10 bases. Per germline, CDR1 SGHTA and CDR2 FQGTGA. The CDR3 is 17 residues long. With 5 bases clipped from V and 5 bases from J, the junction kept 12 bases outside the gene matches. For the CDR3, the DNA is TGTGCCAGCAGCCCCAGTCGGAGCGGGAGGGTCAACAATGAGCAGTTCTTC. This gives the protein CASSPSRSGRVNNEQFF.

This clone was counted once. The rearrangement joins TRBV27 to TRBJ2-7; no reliable D call. The CDR3 runs to 12 residues. V gave up 4 bases and J gave up 5 bases, with 9 bases separating them. Germline-derived CDR1 and CDR2 are MNHEY and SMNVEV (reference sequence). CDR3: CASSSRRDEQYF. The CDR3 bases are TGTGCCAGCAGTTCCCGGCGAGACGAGCAGTACTTC.

This chain links TRBV9 with TRBJ2-7, with no clear D. Germline V gives CDR1 SGDLS, CDR2 YYNGEE. V shed 2 bases and J shed 0 bases, with 9 bases lying between them. CDR3 length: 14 residues. As DNA, the CDR3 is TGTGCCAGCAGCGTCGAACCGCGCTCCTACGAGCAGTACTTC. Its translation is CASSVEPRSYEQYF.

This CDR3 is CASSLTQLPNTEAFF. In DNA form, the CDR3 reads TGTGCCAGCAGCCTCACCCAACTTCCGAACACTGAAGCTTTCTTT. The chain recombines TRBV7-2 with TRBJ1-1; D gene ambiguous. Germline CDR1 is SGHTA and CDR2 is FQGNSA. Trimming left V 5 bases short and J 1 base short, with 14 bases between. This CDR3 region has 15 residues.

This sequence joins TRBV5-5 and TRBJ1-6, with D unclear. Germline CDR1 reads SGHKS; CDR2 reads YYEKEE (reference sequence). The CDR3 sequence is 13 residues long. Trimming removed 2 bases at V and 7 bases at J, with 7 bases between. The CDR3 sequence: CASSFVRNSPLHF. The DNA of the CDR3 is TGTGCCAGCAGCTTTGTAAGGAATTCACCCCTCCACTTT.

The chain uses TRBV4-3 and TRBJ2-3; D ambiguous. Germline V gene lookup returns CDR1 LGHNA and CDR2 YSLEER. Trimming left V 0 bases short and J 6 bases short, with 10 bases between. The CDR3 is 14 residues long. The CDR3 region has the DNA TGCGCCAGCAGCCAAGAGGACGAGGTTGATACGCAGTATTTT. It translates to CASSQEDEVDTQYF.

This clone occurred a few times. The rearrangement uses TRBV5-1 and TRBJ1-2; 8 bases map to TRBD1. Trimming took 4 bases from V and 8 from J; bases not matched to a gene: 13. The CDR3 spans 15 residues. Germline CDR1 SGHRS, CDR2 YFSETQ. DNA of the CDR3: TGCGCCAGCAGCGAAGGACAGGGTTTAGGCAAAGGCTACACCTTC. It is translated as CASSEGQGLGKGYTF.

The chain recombines TRBV9 with TRBJ2-1; 11 bases align to TRBD2. Per the germline V gene, CDR1 is SGDLS and CDR2 is YYNGEE. The ends lost 3 bases at V and 9 bases at J; junction bases unmatched: 8. This CDR3 is built from 15 residues. The CDR3 sequence: CASSAVAGGPIEQFF. The DNA of the CDR3 is TGTGCCAGCAGCGCCGTAGCGGGAGGGCCTATTGAGCAGTTCTTC.

V gene TRBV7-9 combines with J gene TRBJ1-3; D gene ambiguous. The ends were cut back, 1 base at V and 3 bases at J, with 4 bases in the middle. The CDR3 runs to 13 residues. Germline CDR1 and CDR2: SEHNR and FQNEAQ (reference sequence). The CDR3 region has the DNA TGTGCCAGCAGCTTAGGGTTTGGAAACACCATATATTTT. This encodes CASSLGFGNTIYF.

The rearrangement joins TRBV28 to TRBJ1-5; the D gene is possibly TRBD1 (6 bases). Deletions cut 1 base from V and 5 bases from J, with 18 bases between. Germline V gene lookup returns CDR1 MDHEN and CDR2 SYDVKM. The CDR3 totals 17 residues. The CDR3 spells CASSLSAGAIGDQPQHF. The CDR3 DNA follows: TGTGCCAGCAGTTTATCGGCAGGGGCGATTGGGGATCAGCCCCAGCATTTT.

The chain couples TRBV18 to TRBJ1-1; no clear D gene. Between the trimmed V and J ends, which lost 1 base and 0 bases, there was a span of 6 bases. Germline CDR1 is KGHSH and CDR2 is LQKENI. The CDR3 has 14 amino acids. The CDR3: CASSPRGMNTEAFF. The CDR3 nucleotides are TGTGCCAGCTCACCACGGGGTATGAACACTGAAGCTTTCTTT.

The V call is TRBV6-4, the J call TRBJ1-4, with 8 bases lining up with TRBD1. The J segment lost 5 bases and the V segment lost 4 bases, leaving 6 bases of the junction unmatched. This CDR3 comprises 15 residues. Looked up from germline, CDR1 is MRHNA and CDR2 is SNTAGT. In nucleotides, the CDR3 is TGTGCCAGCAGTGTCGGAACAGGGGGGAATGAAAAACTGTTTTTT. This translates into CASSVGTGGNEKLFF.

Turning to this clone: At the DNA level, this CDR3 is encoded by other sequences in the same sample as well. The genes are TRBV7-9 and TRBJ2-5; D is unclear. V was shortened by 2 bases and J by 3 bases, with 1 base between the two germline ends. The V gene's germline CDR1 is SEHNR and CDR2 FQNEAQ (reference sequence). This CDR3 has 11 residues. Here the CDR3 reads CASSLKETQYF. The CDR3 bases are TGTGCCAGCAGCTTAAAAGAGACCCAGTACTTC.

J is TRBJ1-5 and V is TRBV10-3; D uncertain. CDR3 length equals 15 residues. CDR1 and CDR2 from the germline V gene are ENHRY and SYGVKD. Between the trimmed V and J ends, which lost 0 bases and 2 bases, there was a span of 8 bases. CDR3 in DNA: TGTGCCATCAGTGAGTCGAGACCAGGCAATCAGCCCCAGCATTTT. Translated: CAISESRPGNQPQHF.

With respect to this clone: The same CDR3 also results from other DNA sequences found in this sample. This chain uses TRBV7-9 with TRBJ2-7; unclear D gene. This CDR3 is built from 12 residues. The V end was cut by 1 base, the J end by 0 bases, with 1 base between. Germline values: CDR1 SEHNR, CDR2 FQNEAQ (reference sequence). This CDR3 is CASSLGSYEQYF. The CDR3 nucleotides read TGTGCCAGCAGCTTAGGCTCCTACGAGCAGTACTTC.

This clone has ten or more counts. This chain uses TRBV19 with TRBJ2-7, with D unresolved. Germline assignment: CDR1 LNHDA and CDR2 SQIVND (reference sequence). The CDR3 runs to 13 residues. V dropped 3 bases and J dropped 4 bases, with 10 bases sitting between them. The CDR3 here is CASSIGGFYEQYF. DNA of the CDR3: TGTGCCAGTAGTATCGGCGGATTTTACGAGCAGTACTTC.

This sequence joins TRBV19 and TRBJ2-5, with a weak D call TRBD2 (6 bases). Germline assignment: CDR1 LNHDA and CDR2 SQIVND (reference sequence). V was trimmed by 6 bases and J by 5 bases, leaving 13 bases between them. This CDR3 is 13 amino acids long. The CDR3 protein is CASSPVGRETQYF. DNA of the CDR3: TGTGCCAGTAGCCCCGTAGGGAGGGAGACCCAGTACTTC.

The chain has TRBV19 and TRBJ1-3; D is uncertain. Trimming removed 0 bases at V and 9 bases at J, with 18 bases between. The CDR3 consists of 16 residues. Germline V gene sequence: CDR1 LNHDA, CDR2 SQIVND (reference sequence). The CDR3 region is CASSIDLGSRRSTIYF. CDR3 nucleotides: TGTGCCAGTAGTATAGACTTAGGCTCCAGGCGGAGCACCATATATTTT.

This clone is a singleton in its sample. This chain links TRBV2 with TRBJ2-6, with 11 bases that match TRBD1. Trimming took 2 bases from V and 4 from J; bases not matched to a gene: 10. Looked up from germline, CDR1 is SNHLY and CDR2 is FYNNEI. The CDR3 extends over 19 amino acids. The CDR3 nucleotides read TGTGCCAGCAGTGAATGGGGAGGACAGGGGGCGACGGGGGCCAACGTCCTGACTTTC. Encoded protein: CASSEWGGQGATGANVLTF.